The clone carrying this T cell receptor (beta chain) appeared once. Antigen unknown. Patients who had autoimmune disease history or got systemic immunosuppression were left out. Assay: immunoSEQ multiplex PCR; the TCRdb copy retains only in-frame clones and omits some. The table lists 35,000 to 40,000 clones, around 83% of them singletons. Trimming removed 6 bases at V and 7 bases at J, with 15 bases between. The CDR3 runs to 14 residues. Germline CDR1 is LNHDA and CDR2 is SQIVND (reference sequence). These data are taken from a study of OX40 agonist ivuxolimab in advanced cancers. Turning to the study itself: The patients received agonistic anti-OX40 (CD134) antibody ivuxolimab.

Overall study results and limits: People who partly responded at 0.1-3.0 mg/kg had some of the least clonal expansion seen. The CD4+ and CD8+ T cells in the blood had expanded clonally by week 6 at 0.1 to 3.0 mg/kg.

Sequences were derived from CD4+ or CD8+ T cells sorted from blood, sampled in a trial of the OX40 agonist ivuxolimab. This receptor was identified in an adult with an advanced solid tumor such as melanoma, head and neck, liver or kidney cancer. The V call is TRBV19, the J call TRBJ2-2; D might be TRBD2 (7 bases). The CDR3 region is CASSPTRGHGELFF. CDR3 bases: TGTGCCAGTAGCCCCACGCGGGGGCACGGGGAGCTGTTTTTT.